This TCR beta chain was sequenced in a study of T cell responses to AZD1222 COVID-19 vaccine. Study information: Both about-4-week and about-12-week second-dose recipients were combined.

Study-level findings and limits: The reported proportion of spike-specific TCRs targeting unmutated variant regions was nearly half. No repertoire was sampled before or during the peak T cell response, only after it.

This clone occurred a few times. The target antigen is unknown. The data were produced by immunoSEQ multiplex PCR, yet TCRdb's version contains in-frame clones alone and is incomplete. There are around 100,000 clones in the sample; 85% to 90% occur only once, and approximately 15% lies in the top ten. The sample was peripheral blood, taken on day 0 of AZD1222 vaccination. The TCR was taken from an adult in good health.

The CDR3: CASSSLAGTTDTQYF. For the CDR3, the DNA is TGTGCCAGCAGCTCCCTAGCGGGGACCACAGATACGCAGTATTTT. The rearrangement links TRBV7-9 to TRBJ2-3; 9 nucleotides match TRBD2. Trimming at V came to 4 bases and at J to 2 bases, leaving 4 bases not matched to a gene. CDR3 length: 15 residues. Germline values: CDR1 SEHNR, CDR2 FQNEAQ (reference sequence).